Below are 21 T cell receptor beta chains sequenced from a single sample in a study of shared clonotypes between healthy human individuals. Positive CCR7 selection of CD45RO-negative cells yielded the naive CD8 cells, and terminally differentiated effector memory CD45RA+ cells were excluded. This table comes from immunoSEQ multiplex PCR, and its TCRdb copy is limited to in-frame clones, with some not included. This table holds hundreds of thousands of clones, approximately 92% found once. The specimen sequenced was naive CD8+ T cells sorted from blood. The receptors were sampled from a man younger than 45 in good health.

This clone was observed a single time. The chain carries TRBV11-2 and TRBJ2-4; TRBD1 is a possible D gene (5 bases). Per the germline V gene, CDR1 is SGHAT and CDR2 is FQNNGV. This CDR3 comprises 13 residues. V dropped 3 bases and J dropped 5 bases, with 8 bases sitting between them. The DNA for the CDR3 is TGTGCCAGCAGCTTTTCCAGGGAAAACATTCAGTACTTC. The encoded protein is CASSFSRENIQYF.

This rearrangement joins TRBV5-5 to TRBJ1-1; D gene uncertain. Deletions cut 0 bases from V and 4 bases from J, with 4 bases between. This CDR3 comprises 12 residues. Germline assignment: CDR1 SGHKS and CDR2 YYEKEE (reference sequence). The CDR3 nucleotides are TGTGCCAGCAGCTTGGAGGTCACTGAAGCTTTCTTT. This translates into CASSLEVTEAFF.

The V and J genes are TRBV28 and TRBJ2-7; tentatively, D is TRBD1 (6 bases). The CDR3 is 16 amino acids. Trimming pared 2 bases from V and 0 bases from J, leaving 14 bases between. Germline CDR1 is MDHEN and CDR2 is SYDVKM. CDR3: CASSLLGQPSSYEQYF. CDR3 DNA: TGTGCCAGCAGTTTACTGGGACAACCGAGCTCCTACGAGCAGTACTTC.

The chain joins TRBV19 to TRBJ1-5; the match to TRBD1 covers 9 bases. CDR3 length: 16 amino acids. In germline, CDR1 is LNHDA, CDR2 SQIVND (reference sequence). Trimming cost V 5 bases and J 6 bases; bases outside gene matches: 11. In nucleotides, the CDR3 is TGTGCCAGTAGTGCCAAACCCGGGACAGGGTTTCAGCCCCAGCATTTT. As protein: CASSAKPGTGFQPQHF.

This chain joins TRBV7-8 and TRBJ2-3; no clear D. V was pared by 1 base and J by 11 bases, with 10 bases between. Germline assignment: CDR1 SGHVS and CDR2 FQNEAQ. This CDR3 contains 12 residues. CDR3 amino acids: CASSLGSLVQYF. The CDR3, as DNA: TGTGCCAGCAGCTTAGGTTCCCTTGTGCAGTATTTT.

A single count supports this clone. The rearrangement links TRBV9 to TRBJ2-1; unclear D gene. The CDR3 totals 15 residues. V shed 2 bases and J shed 0 bases, with 9 bases lying between them. The germline V gene encodes CDR1 SGDLS and CDR2 YYNGEE. The CDR3 sequence is CASSVFASSYNEQFF. In nucleotides, the CDR3 is TGTGCCAGCAGCGTGTTCGCTAGCTCCTACAATGAGCAGTTCTTC.

This chain uses TRBV4-1 with TRBJ2-1; D is possibly TRBD1 (6 bases). This CDR3 region has 16 residues. V dropped 1 base and J dropped 6 bases, with 16 bases sitting between them. Per the germline V gene, CDR1 is MGHRA and CDR2 is YSYEKL. The CDR3 DNA reads as TGCGCCAGCAGCCAAGCTCCCGGACAGTCCCCCAATGAGCAGTTCTTC. It encodes CASSQAPGQSPNEQFF.

This clone was counted a single time. CDR3 in DNA: TGCGCCAGCAGCATGGGACTAGCGGCACCCTACGAGCAGTACTTC. Translated, it gives CASSMGLAAPYEQYF. The rearrangement joins TRBV5-1 to TRBJ2-7, with 11 nucleotides matching TRBD2. J was trimmed by 2 bases and V by 4 bases; bases with no gene match: 5. CDR1 is SGHRS, CDR2 YFSETQ, per germline. The CDR3 spans 15 residues.

The chain employs TRBV9 and TRBJ2-1; 8 bases line up with TRBD2. The germline CDR1 and CDR2 sequences are SGDLS and YYNGEE. This CDR3 region has 16 residues. J was trimmed by 4 bases and V by 4 bases; bases with no gene match: 10. CDR3 sequence (DNA): TGTGCCAGCAGCCCCCGGACTAGCTTCCGGTACAATGAGCAGTTCTTC. Residues: CASSPRTSFRYNEQFF. Based on the CDR3 plus reference TRBV9 and TRBJ2-1, the full variable domain is DSGVTQTPKHLITATGQRVTLRCSPRSGDLSVYWYQQSLDQGLQFLIQYYNGEERAKGNILERFSAQQFPDLHSELNLSSLELGDSALYFCASSPRTSFRYNEQFFGPGTRLTVL.

The chain combines TRBV7-9 with TRBJ1-3; perhaps TRBD1 as D (5 bases). Trimming pared 1 base from V and 0 bases from J, leaving 13 bases between. Germline V gives CDR1 SEHNR, CDR2 FQNEAQ (reference sequence). This CDR3 has 17 residues. The CDR3: CASSLEGIQFSGNTIYF. CDR3 bases: TGTGCCAGCAGCTTAGAGGGGATTCAGTTCTCTGGAAACACCATATATTTT.

The CDR3, as DNA: TGTGCCAGCAGCCCCTTACCGCCCGGGACTAGCGATAAGTACCAAGAGACCCAGTACTTC. It specifies CASSPLPPGTSDKYQETQYF. The chain recombines TRBV7-8 with TRBJ2-5; 10 bases agree with TRBD2. The germline CDR1 and CDR2 sequences are SGHVS and FQNEAQ. The CDR3 has 20 residues. V shed 5 bases, J shed 0 bases, and the junction held 18 bases outside the gene matches.

In regard to this clone: This sample also contains other DNA sequences that code for the same CDR3. This chain links TRBV19 with TRBJ2-1; 15 positions match TRBD2. V lost 3 bases, J lost 7 bases, and 1 base stayed unmatched. The CDR3 totals 15 residues. Germline V gene lookup returns CDR1 LNHDA and CDR2 SQIVND (reference sequence). The CDR3 is CASSMGLAGGNEQFF. The DNA of the CDR3 is TGTGCCAGTAGTATGGGACTAGCGGGAGGAAATGAGCAGTTCTTC.

The V call is TRBV11-2, the J call TRBJ1-2, with D perhaps matching TRBD1 (5 bases). CDR1 and CDR2 from the germline V gene are SGHAT and FQNNGV. The CDR3 is 14 residues long. Deletions cut 3 bases from V and 4 bases from J, with 12 bases between. DNA for the CDR3: TGTGCCAGCAGCTTTGGGACGTCTCTCTATGGCTACACCTTC. Translating it yields CASSFGTSLYGYTF.

The chain combines TRBV5-6 with TRBJ1-2; D remains ambiguous. The CDR3 extends over 13 amino acids. The germline V and J ends were trimmed by 1 base and 8 bases, with 12 bases remaining between them. Germline CDR1 reads SGHDT; CDR2 reads YYEEEE. CDR3 in DNA: TGTGCCAGCAGCTTGAATGGGGATCGGGGCTACACCTTC. Protein: CASSLNGDRGYTF.

This clone was observed a handful of times. The V and J genes are TRBV9 and TRBJ1-1, with D unclear. V was pared by 3 bases and J by 7 bases, with 10 bases between. The CDR3 extends over 12 amino acids. Per germline, CDR1 SGDLS and CDR2 YYNGEE. The CDR3 coding sequence is TGTGCCAGCAGCGGATGGACGGATGAAGCTTTCTTT. Translation: CASSGWTDEAFF.

V usage is TRBV7-6 and J usage is TRBJ2-7; 13 nucleotides line up with TRBD2. J lost 6 bases, V lost 6 bases, and 11 bases had no gene match. CDR1 SGHVS and CDR2 FNYEAQ come from the germline V gene. The CDR3 consists of 16 residues. The CDR3 DNA reads as TGTGCCAGCAGTAAAACTAGCGGGAGGGCGGCGAGCGAGCAGTACTTC. Its protein product is CASSKTSGRAASEQYF.

The chain uses TRBV14 and TRBJ2-7, with 15 bases that match TRBD2. V trimming: 3 bases; J trimming: 6 bases; junction bases outside the gene matches: 3. Germline assignment: CDR1 SGHDN and CDR2 FVKESK. CDR3 length: 15 amino acids. The CDR3 loop is CASSHTGLAGGEQYF. The CDR3 DNA is TGTGCCAGCAGCCACACGGGACTAGCGGGAGGCGAGCAGTACTTC.

The chain joins TRBV5-1 to TRBJ2-7; D may be TRBD1 (5 bases). Germline V gene lookup returns CDR1 SGHRS and CDR2 YFSETQ. CDR3 size: 14 residues. V shed 4 bases and J shed 0 bases, with 11 bases lying between them. The CDR3 is CASSPTGVSYEQYF. The DNA of the CDR3 is TGCGCCAGCAGCCCCACAGGCGTCTCCTACGAGCAGTACTTC.

CDR3 in amino acids: CASSEVVKIGEQYF. The CDR3 bases are TGTGCCAGCAGTGAAGTGGTGAAGATCGGGGAGCAGTACTTC. The chain uses TRBV2 and TRBJ2-7, with D uncertain. The CDR3 runs 14 residues. V lost 1 base, J lost 7 bases, and 14 bases lay in between. Germline V gene lookup returns CDR1 SNHLY and CDR2 FYNNEI.

J is TRBJ2-1 and V is TRBV11-2, with 8 nucleotides matching TRBD2. The CDR3 contains 18 residues. With 3 bases clipped from V and 4 bases from J, the junction kept 14 bases outside the gene matches. Germline V gene data show CDR1 as SGHAT and CDR2 as FQNNGV. The CDR3 is CASSLAGGWTDGYNEQFF. CDR3 coding DNA: TGTGCCAGCAGCTTGGCGGGGGGATGGACGGACGGTTACAATGAGCAGTTCTTC.

CDR3 residues: CASSYSIQAEGYGYTF. Here the CDR3 DNA reads TGTGCCAGCAGTTACTCGATCCAGGCGGAGGGCTATGGCTACACCTTC. This chain connects TRBV6-5 to TRBJ1-2; unclear D gene. The CDR3 is 16 amino acids. V was cut by 0 bases and J by 4 bases, with 15 bases left in between. The V gene's germline CDR1 is MNHEY and CDR2 SVGAGI.